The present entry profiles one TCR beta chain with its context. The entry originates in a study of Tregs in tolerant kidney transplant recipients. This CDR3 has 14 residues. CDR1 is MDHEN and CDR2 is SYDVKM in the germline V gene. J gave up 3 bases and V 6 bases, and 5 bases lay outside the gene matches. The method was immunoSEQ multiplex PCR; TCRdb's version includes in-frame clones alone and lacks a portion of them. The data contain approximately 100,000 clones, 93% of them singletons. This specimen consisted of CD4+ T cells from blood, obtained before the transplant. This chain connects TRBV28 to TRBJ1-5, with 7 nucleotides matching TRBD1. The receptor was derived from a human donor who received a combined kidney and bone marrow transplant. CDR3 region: CASRPQGNNQPQHF. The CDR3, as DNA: TGTGCCAGCAGGCCACAGGGGAACAATCAGCCCCAGCATTTT.